This T cell receptor beta chain appears in the sequencing data of a study of glioma-infiltrating T cells after dendritic cell vaccination listed by TCRdb under 2016. Regarding the research as a whole: A cohort of 15 glioblastoma patients from Phase I and II dendritic cell vaccination trials was included, of whom 9 were newly diagnosed and 6 had recurrent disease. The vaccine consisted of monocyte-derived dendritic cells cultured less than 9 days with IL-4 and GM-CSF, then pulsed overnight with autologous tumor lysate. In glioblastoma patients vaccinated with dendritic cells, deep sequencing of TCR beta CDR3 regions served to measure tumor-infiltrating lymphocyte content and to compare repertoires between tumor and blood. Three intradermal dendritic cell vaccine injections were administered to patients at biweekly intervals in the arm below the axilla. Autologous tumor lysate-pulsed dendritic cell vaccination was administered to the patients between 2003 and 2012. Survival after dendritic cell vaccination was correlated with TCR sequencing metrics, including TIL content and tumor-blood repertoire overlap. Results the study describes overall, beyond this receptor: The three-group TCR overlap response model was characterized as speculative, and prospective validation of the model was stated to be required. No direct relationship between TCR clonality and survival was found, suggesting a diverse polyclonal response may matter. The cohort was small and heterogeneous, with few patients having full blood and tumor sets and even fewer initial-recurrent tumor pairs. Longer time to progression and overall survival after dendritic cell vaccination were predicted by higher estimated pretreatment TIL content.

The CDR3 holds 14 amino acids from the cysteine to the phenylalanine. CDR3 DNA only is kept here, 42 bases in frame from base 1. Deletion took 3 bases off V and 4 bases off J, with a span of 11 bases between the germline ends. Based on the germline V gene, the CDR1 and CDR2 sequences are SGHVS and FNYEAQ. Regarding this clone: Its antigen is still unknown. The sample holds no much larger clone one base away, and base qualities are not on file.

According to the study, the label for this sample's time point signals: after dendritic cell vaccination, including at tumor progression/relapse. To be selected, patients needed enough residual fresh-frozen tumor tissue and more than two years of available survival data. Molecular status otherwise varied across the glioblastoma patients, but none of them carried an isocitrate dehydrogenase mutation. PBMC were collected before vaccination, two weeks after the third vaccination, and at tumor progression if tumor progression occurred. The Qiagen DNeasy Blood extraction Kit was used for extraction of genomic DNA. TCRB CDR3 regions were amplified from about 2 ug genomic DNA, or all available DNA if less, using the immunoSEQ assay. Multiplex PCR used 60 forward primers for TCR V beta segments and 13 reverse primers for J beta segments. To estimate reads per starting template, synthetic control templates were spiked into each sample at limiting dilution. Sequencing produced 87 bp reads on the Illumina HiSeq System. In the paper's pipeline: To remove PCR and sequencing errors, closely related sequences were merged with a nearest neighbor algorithm. TCR overlap was measured as the percentage of unique tumor TCR beta sequences also present in the same patient's peripheral blood. The table comes from immuneACCESS by way of TCRdb, which keeps in-frame sequences with V and J called. Part of the clones is missing from these tables; in studies checked, under half for an unresolved V gene and the rest for unknown reasons. V and J calls and clone size are given by that table; D and trimming were obtained from the DNA. This sample gives about 50,000 clones in total; about 89% of them show up just once. Of the sample, 5.3% falls within the top ten clones.

The chain is encoded by TRBV7-6 joined to TRBJ2-3; the D gene is perhaps TRBD1, on 5 matching bases. The TCR sequence derives from a human donor with glioblastoma. Specimen: blood, collected after dendritic cell vaccination. The DNA sequence is given as TGTGCCAGCAGCTTTGTGACAGTCGCAGATACGCAGTATTTT. It is translated as CASSFVTVADTQYF.